The 30 T cell receptor beta chains below come from one sample, sequenced in a study of kidney transplant recipient with SARS-CoV-2 infection. TCRdb called the reads again in MiXCR, with one record for every CDR3 protein. The sample records fewer than 250,000 distinct CDR3 sequences, more than 25% being singletons. The sample was a blood sample, taken at baseline and around day 120 from a kidney transplant recipient. Source of these receptors: a male patient between 25 and 39 years old who had COVID-19 and was a kidney transplant recipient. The graft donor may account for some of the T cells.

Details on this clonotype: With a much larger clone just one base away, this may be a read error. This sequence joins TRBV6-1 and TRBJ1-2; D gene unclear. CDR1 is MNHNS, CDR2 SASEGT, per germline. The CDR3 runs 17 residues. V shed 5 bases and J shed 4 bases, with 23 bases lying between them. The CDR3 region is CASSRHYSMRKAYGYTF. The CDR3 DNA reads TGTGCCAGCAGTCGGCACTACTCTATGCGAAAGGCCTATGGCTACACCTTC.

V and J are TRBV6-2 or TRBV6-3 and TRBJ1-2, with D unclear. CDR1 and CDR2 from the germline V gene are MNHEY and SVGEGT. Trimming cost V 5 bases and J 4 bases, with 23 bases left between them. The CDR3 contains 17 residues. The CDR3 region is CASSLGNCIGKTYGYTF. CDR3 coding DNA: TGTGCCAGCAGTCTTGGTAACTGCATCGGAAAGACCTATGGCTACACCTTC.

The sample holds many counts of this clonotype. The chain couples TRBV7-7 to TRBJ1-2; D is unresolved. V was pared by 5 bases and J by 4 bases, with 23 bases between. The CDR3 is made up of 17 amino acids. The germline V gene has CDR1 SSHAT and CDR2 FNYEAQ (reference sequence). As DNA, the CDR3 is TGTGCCAGCAGCCGGGCGCTTAAGTGCCGAAAGACCTATGGCTACACCTTC. Translating it yields CASSRALKCRKTYGYTF. The whole variable domain, remainder taken from reference TRBV7-7 and TRBJ1-2, is GAGVSQSPRYKVTKRGQDVTLRCDPISSHATLYWYQQALGQGPEFLTYFNYEAQPDKSGLPSDRFSAERPEGSISTLTIQRTEQRDSAMYRCASSRALKCRKTYGYTFGSGTRLTVV.

This clonotype was seen repeatedly, ten times or more. The chain joins TRBV27 to TRBJ2-2; 8 nucleotides match TRBD2. The CDR3 totals 15 residues. Losses at the gene ends were 2 bases for V and 5 bases for J; bases not matched to a gene: 4. Germline loops: CDR1 MNHEY, CDR2 SMNVEV (reference sequence). The CDR3 loop is CASSLAGGVTGELFF. CDR3 DNA sequence: TGTGCCAGCAGTTTAGCCGGGGGGGTAACCGGGGAGCTGTTTTTT.

Note on this clonotype: Since a much larger clone is just one base distant, this may be a read error. The chain carries TRBV6-1 and TRBJ1-5, with D unclear. The CDR3 spans 14 residues. Germline assignment: CDR1 MNHNS and CDR2 SASEGT. The CDR3 nucleotides are TGTGCCAGCGGTGAATTCGGAGGTCTCAAGCCCCAGCATTTT. Translation gives CASGEFGGLKPQHF.

This clonotype was detected only a few times. V is TRBV7-9 and J is TRBJ2-1, with D hard to call. V lost 5 bases and J lost 8, with 10 bases in between. This CDR3 is built from 12 residues. Germline-derived CDR1 and CDR2 are SEHNR and FQNEAQ (reference sequence). The CDR3 protein is CASSPLGYEQFF. The CDR3 DNA sequence: TGTGCCAGCAGCCCACTTGGCTATGAGCAGTTCTTC. Full variable domain (remainder filled in from reference TRBV7-9 and TRBJ2-1): DTGVSQNPRHKITKRGQNVTFRCDPISEHNRLYWYRQTLGQGPEFLTYFQNEAQLEKSRLLSDRFSAERPKGSFSTLEIQRTEQGDSAMYLCASSPLGYEQFFGPGTRLTVL.

This clonotype has at least ten counts. The gene calls are TRBV20-1 and TRBJ1-5; 7 bases map to TRBD1. Germline CDR1 DFQATT, CDR2 SNEGSKA (reference sequence). Trimming removed 5 bases from V and 6 bases from J; junction bases left unmatched: 13. CDR3 length: 15 amino acids. This chain's CDR3 is CSARGRGMGGQPQHF. DNA for the CDR3: TGCAGTGCTCGCGGCAGGGGGATGGGGGGTCAGCCCCAGCATTTT.

This clonotype was seen at least ten times. DNA for the CDR3: TGTGCCACCAGTGATCGGACTAGCGGGAACACCGGGGAGCTGTTTTTT. Translation gives CATSDRTSGNTGELFF. The chain joins TRBV24-1 to TRBJ2-2; 10 bases fit TRBD2. V gave up 3 bases and J gave up 1 base; unmatched junction bases: 1. The length of the CDR3 is 16 residues. Germline values: CDR1 KGHDR, CDR2 SFDVKD.

Regarding this clonotype: A much more abundant neighbour one base away suggests this may be a read error. The genes are TRBV10-3 and TRBJ2-5, with D unresolved. CDR1 is ENHRY and CDR2 is SYGVKD in the germline V gene. CDR3 length: 15 residues. CDR3 DNA sequence: TGTGTCATCAGTGGCGAGATTGTGACTCAAGAGACCCAGTACTTC. It yields the protein CVISGEIVTQETQYF.

Points on this clonotype: A clone one base away is much larger, so this may be a read error. V usage is TRBV19 and J usage is TRBJ1-2, with no clear D. The CDR3 is 12 amino acids. Germline V gene sequence: CDR1 LNHDA, CDR2 SQIVND (reference sequence). Here the CDR3 reads CASTRSNYGNTF. The DNA of the CDR3 is TGTGCCAGTACGCGGTCTAACTATGGCAACACCTTC.

This clonotype was seen repeatedly, ten times or more. The J gene is TRBJ1-4, the V gene TRBV25-1; 11 bases agree with TRBD1. Trimming removed 3 bases from V and 7 bases from J; junction bases left unmatched: 7. CDR1 and CDR2 (germline): MGHDK, SYGVNS. The CDR3 length is 16 residues. The chain's CDR3 is CASSDHMGQGGEKLFF. The CDR3 DNA sequence: TGTGCCAGCAGTGACCACATGGGACAGGGGGGTGAAAAACTGTTTTTT.

This clonotype has a single count. It may be a read error: a sequence one base away is much more abundant. This chain uses TRBV3-1 with TRBJ2-1; D uncertain. Germline-derived CDR1 and CDR2 are LGHDT and YNNKEL (reference sequence). The CDR3 extends over 17 amino acids. CDR3 residues: CASSETGPISFSETQHF. CDR3 sequence (DNA): TGTGCCAGCAGCGAAACGGGTCCCATTTCTTTCTCTGAGACCCAGCACTTC.

The chain links TRBV20-1 to TRBJ2-5; D gene uncertain. The CDR3 is 14 amino acids. The germline V gene has CDR1 DFQATT and CDR2 SNEGSKA (reference sequence). V was pared by 5 bases and J by 4 bases, with 17 bases between. In nucleotides, the CDR3 is TGCAGTGCTGGAAGACCCCTTCGAGGAGAGACCCAGTACTTC. Translating it yields CSAGRPLRGETQYF.

At least ten counts were recorded for this clonotype. This chain joins TRBV15 and TRBJ1-4; TRBD1 might be the D (5 bases). From germline, CDR1 is LNHNV and CDR2 YYDKDF (reference sequence). CDR3 size: 16 residues. Trimming shortened V by 1 base and J by 5 bases, and 14 bases separated the two germline ends. CDR3 sequence reads: CATSRALGGGNEKLFF. The DNA of the CDR3 is TGTGCCACCAGCAGAGCCCTCGGGGGAGGGAATGAAAAACTGTTTTTT.

This clonotype occurred many times. This chain uses TRBV27 with TRBJ2-5; tentatively, D is TRBD1 (5 bases). Trimming took 3 bases from V and 5 from J, leaving 13 bases between them. The germline gives CDR1 MNHEY, CDR2 SMNVEV (reference sequence). The CDR3 is 14 residues long. The CDR3 DNA sequence: TGTGCCAGCAGTTTTATCCAGGGTGCGGAGACCCAGTACTTC. Residues: CASSFIQGAETQYF.

Many counts were recorded for this clonotype. This rearrangement joins TRBV19 to TRBJ1-4; D gene ambiguous. With 3 bases removed from V and 7 bases from J, the gap between germline ends came to 12 bases. CDR3 length: 14 residues. CDR1 and CDR2 (germline): LNHDA, SQIVND (reference sequence). The CDR3 is CASSIPQEPEKLFF. The CDR3 DNA sequence: TGTGCCAGTAGTATTCCCCAGGAACCTGAAAAACTGTTTTTT.

Turning to this clonotype: This sequence may be a read error, since a much larger clone differs from it by one base. No conserved phenylalanine or tryptophan is present at the end of the CDR3, so a read error is the likely explanation. The CDR3, as DNA: TGCAGCGTTTTTAGCGGGAGGGGGAATGAGCAGTTCCTC. Translated: CSVFSGRGNEQFL. This sequence joins TRBV29-1 and TRBJ2-1, with 11 bases aligning to TRBD2. With 5 bases clipped from V and 7 bases from J, the junction kept 4 bases outside the gene matches. Looked up from germline, CDR1 is SQVTM and CDR2 is ANQGSEA. The length of the CDR3 is 13 residues.

In its sample, this clonotype was seen once. This could be a read error, since a much larger clone is one nucleotide away. The chain recombines TRBV9 with TRBJ1-2; D unresolved. Trimming took off 7 bases at V and 4 bases at J, with 23 bases between the two ends. The CDR3 runs to 16 residues. CDR1 is SGDLS, CDR2 YYNGEE, per germline. For the CDR3, the DNA is TGTGCCAGCGCAGCCTGGTACCCAAGAAAGACCTATGGCTACACCTTC. Its protein product is CASAAWYPRKTYGYTF.

This clonotype was seen many times. The chain recombines TRBV9 with TRBJ2-2; 7 positions agree with TRBD2. With 5 bases clipped from V and 5 bases from J, the junction kept 9 bases outside the gene matches. The CDR3 is 15 amino acids. Germline V gives CDR1 SGDLS, CDR2 YYNGEE. The CDR3 sequence: CASSVLAVLTGELFF. In DNA form, the CDR3 reads TGTGCCAGCAGTGTCCTAGCGGTCTTAACCGGGGAGCTGTTTTTT.

There are a few counts of this clonotype. The chain joins TRBV4-1 to TRBJ2-4, with D possibly being TRBD1 (6 bases). This CDR3 spans 16 amino acids. Germline CDR1 MGHRA, CDR2 YSYEKL. V lost 4 bases and J lost 1, with 14 bases in between. The CDR3 loop reads CASSLYTQGAKNIQYF. Written as DNA, the CDR3 is TGCGCCAGCAGCCTCTACACTCAGGGGGCCAAAAACATTCAGTACTTC.

This clonotype appeared many times. The chain links TRBV30 to TRBJ2-5; 7 bases are shared with TRBD2. Germline V gene lookup returns CDR1 GTSNPN and CDR2 SVGIG (reference sequence). V trimming: 4 bases; J trimming: 5 bases; junction bases outside the gene matches: 7. The CDR3 spans 13 residues. CDR3 DNA sequence: TGTGCCTGGAATGCGGGAGCCACGGAGACCCAGTACTTC. Protein sequence: CAWNAGATETQYF.

As concerns this clonotype: It may be a read error: a sequence one base away is much more abundant. The chain couples TRBV4-2 to TRBJ1-1; D unresolved. The CDR3 runs to 13 residues. Germline V gene data show CDR1 as LGHNA and CDR2 as YNFKEQ. Trimming stripped 0 bases from V and 11 bases from J, with 13 bases between. The CDR3 coding sequence is TGTGCCAGCAGCCAAGATCGAGGCAGTTCGGCTTTCTTT. The encoded protein is CASSQDRGSSAFF.

This clonotype has ten or more counts. The chain links TRBV27 to TRBJ2-1; TRBD2 is a possible D gene (5 bases). Germline CDR1 MNHEY, CDR2 SMNVEV (reference sequence). Trimming took off 1 base at V and 4 bases at J, with 11 bases between the two ends. The CDR3 length is 15 residues. The CDR3 protein is CASSLLGVGYNEQFF. The CDR3 DNA reads TGTGCCAGCAGTTTATTGGGAGTGGGATACAATGAGCAGTTCTTC.

As for this clonotype: A much more abundant neighbour one base away suggests this may be a read error. This chain joins TRBV6-5 and TRBJ1-4; perhaps TRBD1 as D (5 bases). CDR3 length: 14 residues. Germline V gives CDR1 MNHEY, CDR2 SVGAGI. Written as DNA, the CDR3 is TGTGCCAGCAGGAGGGGCGTCTCTAATGAAGAACTGTTTTTT. Its protein product is CASRRGVSNEELFF.

This clonotype was observed once. DNA for the CDR3: TGCGCCAGCAGTCCCTGTGAAAGATCGCGAAAGACCTATGGCTACACCTTC. Amino acids: CASSPCERSRKTYGYTF. The chain has TRBV10-1 and TRBJ1-2; D gene ambiguous. In germline, CDR1 is WNHNN, CDR2 SYGVQD (reference sequence). Trimming stripped 5 bases from V and 4 bases from J, with 23 bases between. CDR3 length equals 17 residues.

This clonotype came up a few times. The chain is built from TRBV6-5 and TRBJ2-3; a weak D match, TRBD1 (6 bases). The CDR3 loop spans 13 amino acids. Germline CDR1 and CDR2: MNHEY and SVGAGI. V lost 6 bases and J lost 5, with 12 bases in between. This chain's CDR3 is CASSLQGGDTQYF. The CDR3 DNA reads as TGTGCCAGCAGCCTACAGGGCGGAGATACGCAGTATTTT.

This clonotype occurred many times. This chain links TRBV19 with TRBJ1-5; 7 nucleotides agree with TRBD1. With V trimmed by 5 bases and J by 0 bases, 7 bases remained unmatched. The V gene's germline CDR1 is LNHDA and CDR2 SQIVND (reference sequence). This CDR3 has 16 amino acids. The CDR3 loop reads CASSVRQGDSNQPQHF. CDR3 in DNA: TGTGCCAGTAGTGTTAGACAGGGAGATAGCAATCAGCCCCAGCATTTT. Full variable domain (remainder filled in from reference TRBV19 and TRBJ1-5): DGGITQSPKYLFRKEGQNVTLSCEQNLNHDAMYWYRQDPGQGLRLIYYSQIVNDFQKGDIAEGYSVSREKKESFPLTVTSAQKNPTAFYLCASSVRQGDSNQPQHFGDGTRLSIL.

This clonotype was detected many times. This chain joins TRBV5-6 and TRBJ1-3; a possible D gene is TRBD1 (5 bases). CDR1 SGHDT and CDR2 YYEEEE come from the germline V gene. V lost 8 bases to trimming and J lost 4 bases, with 19 bases between them. The CDR3 has 15 residues. CDR3 in amino acids: CASEIGQGAGNTIYF. Here the CDR3 DNA reads TGTGCCAGTGAGATAGGCCAAGGGGCCGGAAACACCATATATTTT.

Turning to this clonotype: A read error may be the cause here, since a much bigger clone is one base away. The genes are TRBV20-1 and TRBJ1-2; D is ambiguous. With 4 bases removed from V and 4 bases from J, the gap between germline ends came to 22 bases. Looked up from germline, CDR1 is DFQATT and CDR2 is SNEGSKA (reference sequence). CDR3 length: 16 amino acids. CDR3 nucleotide sequence: TGCAGTGCTATGGACCTGCCGTTTCGAAAGACCTATGGCTACACCTTC. Translated: CSAMDLPFRKTYGYTF.

As to this clonotype: A single base separates this from a much larger clone, so it may be a read error. This chain links TRBV7-9 with TRBJ2-7, with D perhaps matching TRBD2 (5 bases). CDR3 length equals 19 residues. CDR1 is SEHNR and CDR2 is FQNEAQ in the germline V gene (reference sequence). The CDR3 is CAGSFPRGPLSAHSYEQYF. The CDR3 coding sequence is TGTGCCGGCAGCTTTCCCCGCGGGCCGTTATCTGCACACTCCTACGAGCAGTACTTC.